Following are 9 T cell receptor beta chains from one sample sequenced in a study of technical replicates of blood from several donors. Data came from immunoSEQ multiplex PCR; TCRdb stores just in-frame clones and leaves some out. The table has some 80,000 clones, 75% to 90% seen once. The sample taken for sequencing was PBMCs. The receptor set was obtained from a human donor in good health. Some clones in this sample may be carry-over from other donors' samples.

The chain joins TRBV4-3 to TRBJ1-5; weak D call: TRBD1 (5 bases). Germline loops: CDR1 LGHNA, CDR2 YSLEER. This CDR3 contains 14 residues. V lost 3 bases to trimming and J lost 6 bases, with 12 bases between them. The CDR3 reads CASSQEPGGQPQHF. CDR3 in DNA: TGCGCCAGCAGCCAGGAACCCGGGGGTCAGCCCCAGCATTTT.

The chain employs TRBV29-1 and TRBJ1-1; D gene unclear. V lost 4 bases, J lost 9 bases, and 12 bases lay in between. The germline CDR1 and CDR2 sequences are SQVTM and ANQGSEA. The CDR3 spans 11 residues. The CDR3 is CSVVFQAKAFF. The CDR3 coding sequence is TGCAGCGTTGTATTTCAAGCCAAAGCTTTCTTT.

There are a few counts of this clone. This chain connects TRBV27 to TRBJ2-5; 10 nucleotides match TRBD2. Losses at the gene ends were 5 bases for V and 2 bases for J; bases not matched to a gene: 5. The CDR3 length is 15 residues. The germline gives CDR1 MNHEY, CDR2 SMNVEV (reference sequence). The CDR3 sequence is CASSRTSGTQETQYF. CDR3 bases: TGTGCCAGCAGTCGGACTAGCGGTACACAAGAGACCCAGTACTTC.

DNA of the CDR3: TGTGCCAGCAGTTCCGACAGGGAGCGAGAGACCCAGTACTTC. Translation gives CASSSDRERETQYF. J is TRBJ2-5 and V is TRBV28, with 7 bases aligning to TRBD1. The CDR3 has 14 residues. J was trimmed by 4 bases and V by 4 bases; bases with no gene match: 6. In germline, CDR1 is MDHEN, CDR2 SYDVKM.

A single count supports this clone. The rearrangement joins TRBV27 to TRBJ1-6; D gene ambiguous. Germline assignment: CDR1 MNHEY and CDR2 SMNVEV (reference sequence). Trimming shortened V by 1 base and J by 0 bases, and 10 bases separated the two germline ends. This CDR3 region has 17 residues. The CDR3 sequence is CASSLYTGSSYNSPLHF. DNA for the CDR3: TGTGCCAGCAGTTTATATACGGGGAGCTCCTATAATTCACCCCTCCACTTT.

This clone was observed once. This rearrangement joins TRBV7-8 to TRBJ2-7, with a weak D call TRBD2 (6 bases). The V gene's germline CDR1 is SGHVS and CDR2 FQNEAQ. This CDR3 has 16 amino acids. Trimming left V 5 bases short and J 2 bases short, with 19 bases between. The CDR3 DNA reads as TGTGCCAGCAGCCCCGAGGAGGCTAGCGTCACCTACGAGCAGTACTTC. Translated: CASSPEEASVTYEQYF.

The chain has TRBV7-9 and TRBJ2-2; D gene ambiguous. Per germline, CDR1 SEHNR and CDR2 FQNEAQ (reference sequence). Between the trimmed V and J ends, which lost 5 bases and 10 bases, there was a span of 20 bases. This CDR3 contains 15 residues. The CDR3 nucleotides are TGTGCCAGCAGCCCGCGCATCCTAGGTCTGGTGGAGCTGTTTTTT. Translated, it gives CASSPRILGLVELFF.

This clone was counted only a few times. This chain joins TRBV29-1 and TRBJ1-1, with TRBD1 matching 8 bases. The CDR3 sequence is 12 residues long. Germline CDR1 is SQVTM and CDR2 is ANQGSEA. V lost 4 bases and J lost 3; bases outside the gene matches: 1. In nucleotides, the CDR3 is TGCAGCGTTGGACAGGGGTACACTGAAGCTTTCTTT. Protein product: CSVGQGYTEAFF.

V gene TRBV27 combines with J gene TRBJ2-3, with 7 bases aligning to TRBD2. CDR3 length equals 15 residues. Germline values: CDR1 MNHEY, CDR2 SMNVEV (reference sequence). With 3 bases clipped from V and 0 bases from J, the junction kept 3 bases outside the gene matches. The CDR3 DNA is TGTGCCAGCAGTTTCCGGGGGGACAGCACAGATACGCAGTATTTT. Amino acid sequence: CASSFRGDSTDTQYF.